These 11 T cell receptor beta chains share one sample of origin, sequenced in a study of shared clonotypes between healthy human individuals. Cells designated naive CD8 were CD45RO-negative and were positively selected for CCR7, with terminally differentiated effector memory CD45RA+ cells excluded. Sequenced by immunoSEQ multiplex PCR; TCRdb stores in-frame clones only, minus some. The sample has roughly 2 million clones, approximately 94% seen once. Sequences were obtained from naive CD8+ T cells sorted from blood. Receptors were obtained from a man younger than 30 in good health.

V usage is TRBV5-6 and J usage is TRBJ2-7; 10 positions match TRBD1. V gave up 6 bases and J gave up 3 bases; unmatched junction bases: 18. The CDR3 has 18 amino acids. Germline V gene data show CDR1 as SGHDT and CDR2 as YYEEEE. The CDR3 is CASTYWSTGTGVDYEQYF. The CDR3 coding sequence is TGTGCCAGCACCTACTGGTCGACCGGGACAGGGGTTGACTACGAGCAGTACTTC. Full variable domain (outside the CDR3, taken from reference TRBV5-6 and TRBJ2-7): DAGVTQSPTHLIKTRGQQVTLRCSPKSGHDTVSWYQQALGQGPQFIFQYYEEEERQRGNFPDRFSGHQFPNYSSELNVNALLLGDSALYLCASTYWSTGTGVDYEQYFGPGTRLTVT.

This chain's CDR3 is CASRNSDGQETQYF. CDR3 DNA sequence: TGTGCCAGCAGGAACTCGGACGGACAAGAGACCCAGTACTTC. The chain uses TRBV6-1 and TRBJ2-5; no clear D gene. The CDR3 covers 14 residues. Germline V CDR1 and CDR2: MNHNS, SASEGT. Trimming took off 6 bases at V and 2 bases at J, with 13 bases between the two ends.

This clone was seen once. The chain recombines TRBV5-6 with TRBJ2-3; a weak D match, TRBD1 (6 bases). Germline CDR1 is SGHDT and CDR2 is YYEEEE. This CDR3 spans 13 amino acids. With 0 bases removed from V and 9 bases from J, the gap between germline ends came to 11 bases. The CDR3 region has the DNA TGTGCCAGCAGCTTGGACAGCACAGGGACGCAGTATTTT. It codes for CASSLDSTGTQYF. Based on the CDR3 plus reference TRBV5-6 and TRBJ2-3, the full variable domain is DAGVTQSPTHLIKTRGQQVTLRCSPKSGHDTVSWYQQALGQGPQFIFQYYEEEERQRGNFPDRFSGHQFPNYSSELNVNALLLGDSALYLCASSLDSTGTQYFGPGTRLTVL.

V usage is TRBV9 and J usage is TRBJ2-7; D not resolved. From germline, CDR1 is SGDLS and CDR2 YYNGEE. Between the trimmed V and J ends, which lost 0 bases and 6 bases, there was a span of 10 bases. The CDR3 runs 13 residues. The CDR3 region is CASSVVPVSEQYF. DNA of the CDR3: TGTGCCAGCAGCGTAGTCCCAGTCTCCGAGCAGTACTTC.

The chain links TRBV6-1 to TRBJ2-2; possibly TRBD1 or TRBD2 for D (5 bases each). Germline loops: CDR1 MNHNS, CDR2 SASEGT. With 2 bases removed from V and 5 bases from J, the gap between germline ends came to 18 bases. This CDR3 has 17 amino acids. In DNA, the CDR3 is TGTGCCAGCAGTGAATCGCAGGGACCAAAAAAGACCGGGGAGCTGTTTTTT. It codes for CASSESQGPKKTGELFF.

The chain joins TRBV27 to TRBJ2-7; 7 bases map to TRBD2. The CDR3 has 16 amino acids. The germline V gene encodes CDR1 MNHEY and CDR2 SMNVEV (reference sequence). Trimming at V came to 6 bases and at J to 2 bases, leaving 13 bases not matched to a gene. For the CDR3, the DNA is TGTGCCAGCAGCCCATCCCCGGGTGCGGGGGCCTACGAGCAGTACTTC. Protein product: CASSPSPGAGAYEQYF.

Points on this clone: This specimen includes other DNA sequences encoding the same CDR3. This chain connects TRBV27 to TRBJ2-7, with TRBD2 identical over 9 bases. CDR1 is MNHEY and CDR2 is SMNVEV in the germline V gene (reference sequence). The junction had 2 bases not matched to a gene; V was cut back by 2 bases and J by 6 bases. The CDR3 extends over 13 amino acids. The CDR3 is CASSLLAGSEQYF. CDR3 nucleotide sequence: TGTGCCAGCAGTTTACTAGCGGGAAGCGAGCAGTACTTC.

The V and J genes are TRBV15 and TRBJ2-7; 8 nucleotides align to TRBD1. Looked up from germline, CDR1 is LNHNV and CDR2 is YYDKDF (reference sequence). The CDR3 is 15 amino acids. The trim removed 3 bases at V and 3 bases at J, leaving 7 bases unmatched. The CDR3 region has the DNA TGTGCCACCAGCAGTGGGACAGGTGAGGGCTACGAGCAGTACTTC. Translating it yields CATSSGTGEGYEQYF.

This chain connects TRBV30 to TRBJ2-5; the match to TRBD2 covers 7 bases. TRBJ2-7 matches the DNA end more closely, so the J call is doubtful. CDR3 size: 12 residues. Germline CDR1 GTSNPN, CDR2 SVGIG (reference sequence). This CDR3 is CAWAAGTYEQYF. CDR3 bases: TGTGCCTGGGCAGCGGGGACCTACGAGCAGTACTTC.

The V gene is TRBV19, the J gene TRBJ2-1; possibly TRBD2 for D (5 bases). CDR1 and CDR2 from the germline V gene are LNHDA and SQIVND (reference sequence). Trimming shortened V by 2 bases and J by 5 bases, and 10 bases separated the two germline ends. The CDR3 runs 14 residues. The CDR3 DNA follows: TGTGCCAGTAGTATACCCGACTACCACAATGAGCAGTTCTTC. Amino acid sequence: CASSIPDYHNEQFF.

The chain has TRBV6-6 and TRBJ1-4, with no clear D. This CDR3 comprises 13 residues. In germline, CDR1 is MNHNY, CDR2 SVGAGI (reference sequence). Deletions cut 0 bases from V and 7 bases from J, with 6 bases between. The CDR3: CASSYSNAEKLFF. The CDR3 nucleotides are TGTGCCAGCAGTTACTCGAATGCTGAAAAACTGTTTTTT.